This T cell receptor beta chain was sequenced in a study of identical twins. Every sampled donor was Caucasian and healthy. This clonotype was picked up a small number of times. Its antigen is not identified. TCRdb re-called the 5' RACE reads through MiXCR, storing one row per CDR3 protein. The sample shows 1.5 million to 2 million distinct CDR3 sequences, about 30% of them seen only once. Study-level points and caveats: Carriage of fewer insertions was seen in abundant cord blood beta clonotypes, whereas memory repertoires showed none. Findings depended on cross-sectional statistics rather than tracking the same donors. Beta out-of-frame sequences showed weaker excess twin sharing.

V was shortened by 0 bases and J by 8 bases, with 13 bases between the two germline ends. The germline gives CDR1 MNHEY, CDR2 SVGAGI. The CDR3 consists of 14 residues. The sample comprised cord blood. The rearrangement links TRBV6-5 to TRBJ1-2; D not certain. The sequence came from a newborn girl in good health. CDR3 loop: CASSYSKWARGYTF. The CDR3 region has the DNA TGTGCCAGCAGTTACTCGAAATGGGCACGAGGCTACACCTTC.